This TCR beta chain was identified during a study of cytomegalovirus exposure and HLA in healthy donors. On this clone: Its antigen remains unidentified.

CDR3 length: 15 residues. Whole-study findings and limits: Several V segments, TRBV6-2 and TRBV6-3 among them, could not be told apart and were dropped. Clonal expansion, a later analysis showed, was greater in HLA-associated TCR beta chains than in equally common others.

The study ran its PCR with 60 Vbeta and 13 Jbeta primers. Profiling relied on immunoSEQ multiplex PCR, and the TCRdb table lists in-frame clones only, not all of them. This table has approximately 150,000 clones, 75% to 80% appearing once. This sequence originates from a woman aged 60-70 years in good health and CMV-seronegative. Input material: PBMCs. This chain connects TRBV21-1 to TRBJ2-7; the table calls TRBD1, which could not be checked here. TRBV21-1 has pseudogene status. CDR3 in DNA: TGTGCCAGCAGAACGGGACAGGCCGGGTCCTACGAGCAGTACTTC. It codes for CASRTGQAGSYEQYF.